This note documents a single T cell receptor (beta chain) sequence. The data are from a study of T cells in Graves' hyperthyroidism and ophthalmopathy. Trimming pared 1 base from V and 1 base from J, leaving 13 bases between. CDR3 length: 16 residues. The germline gives CDR1 LNHDA, CDR2 SQIVND (reference sequence). Researchers took RNA transcripts and amplified the TCR beta CDR3 regions from them. HTBI primers were used for first-round RT-PCR of the TCR CDR3. MiXCR, run by TCRdb on the multiplex PCR reads, gives a single entry per CDR3 protein. The sample has about 420,000 distinct CDR3 sequences; 15% to 18% are singletons.

The rearrangement joins TRBV19 to TRBJ1-1; D uncertain. Material: blood. This clonotype originated in a woman in her late teens or twenties with Graves' hyperthyroidism. The CDR3, as DNA: TGTGCCAGTAGTATAGGAGCAGGACGGGAGAACACTGAAGCTTTCTTT. This codes for CASSIGAGRENTEAFF.